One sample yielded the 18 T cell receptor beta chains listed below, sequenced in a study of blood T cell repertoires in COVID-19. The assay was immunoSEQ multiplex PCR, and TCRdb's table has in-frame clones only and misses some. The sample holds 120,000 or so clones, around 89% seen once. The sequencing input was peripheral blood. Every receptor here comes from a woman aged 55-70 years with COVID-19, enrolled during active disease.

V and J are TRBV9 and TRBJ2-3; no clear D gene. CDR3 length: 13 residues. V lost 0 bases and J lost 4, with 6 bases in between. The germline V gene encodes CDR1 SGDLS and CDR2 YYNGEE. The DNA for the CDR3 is TGTGCCAGCAGCGTAGCTACGGCAGATACGCAGTATTTT. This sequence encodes CASSVATADTQYF.

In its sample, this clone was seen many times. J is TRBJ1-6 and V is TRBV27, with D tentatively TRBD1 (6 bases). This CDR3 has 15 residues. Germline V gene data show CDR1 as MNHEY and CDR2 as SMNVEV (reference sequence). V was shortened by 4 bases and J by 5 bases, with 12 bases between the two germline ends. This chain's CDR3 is CASSWDGQNNSPLHF. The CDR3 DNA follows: TGTGCCAGCAGTTGGGACGGACAGAATAATTCACCCCTCCACTTT.

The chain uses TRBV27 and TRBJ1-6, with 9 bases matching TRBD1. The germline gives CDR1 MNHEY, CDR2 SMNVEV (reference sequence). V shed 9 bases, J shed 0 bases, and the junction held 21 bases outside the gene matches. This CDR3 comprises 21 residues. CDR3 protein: CARGESPGTGYRSSYNSPLHF. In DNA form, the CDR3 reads TGTGCCAGAGGGGAGAGCCCCGGGACAGGGTACAGGAGCTCCTATAATTCACCCCTCCACTTT.

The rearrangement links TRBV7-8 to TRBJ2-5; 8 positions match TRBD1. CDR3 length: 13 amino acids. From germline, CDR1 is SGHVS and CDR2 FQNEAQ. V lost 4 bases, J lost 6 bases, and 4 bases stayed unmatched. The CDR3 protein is CASSSDREQTQYF. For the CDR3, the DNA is TGTGCCAGCAGCTCGGACAGGGAACAGACCCAGTACTTC.

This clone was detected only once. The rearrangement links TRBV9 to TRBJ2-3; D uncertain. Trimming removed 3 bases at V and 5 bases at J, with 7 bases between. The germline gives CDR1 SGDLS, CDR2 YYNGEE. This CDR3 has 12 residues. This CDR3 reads CASSGLLDTQYF. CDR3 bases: TGTGCCAGCAGCGGACTTCTAGATACGCAGTATTTT.

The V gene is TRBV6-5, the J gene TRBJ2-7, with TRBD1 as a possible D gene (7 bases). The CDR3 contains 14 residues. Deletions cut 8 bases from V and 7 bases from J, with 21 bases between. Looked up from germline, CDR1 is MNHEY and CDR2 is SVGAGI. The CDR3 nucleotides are TGTGCCAGCTGGCCGTCGAGACAGGGAGGAGAGCAGTACTTC. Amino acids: CASWPSRQGGEQYF.

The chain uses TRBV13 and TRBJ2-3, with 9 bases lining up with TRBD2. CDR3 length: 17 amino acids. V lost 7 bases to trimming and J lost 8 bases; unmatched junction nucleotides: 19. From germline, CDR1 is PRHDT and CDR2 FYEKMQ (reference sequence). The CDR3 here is CASTPLPRGGPSGTQYF. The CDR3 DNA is TGTGCCAGCACTCCCCTTCCGCGGGGGGGCCCATCGGGTACGCAGTATTTT. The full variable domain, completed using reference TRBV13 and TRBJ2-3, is AAGVIQSPRHLIKEKRETATLKCYPIPRHDTVYWYQQGPGQDPQFLISFYEKMQSDKGSIPDRFSAQQFSDYHSELNMSSLELGDSALYFCASTPLPRGGPSGTQYFGPGTRLTVL.

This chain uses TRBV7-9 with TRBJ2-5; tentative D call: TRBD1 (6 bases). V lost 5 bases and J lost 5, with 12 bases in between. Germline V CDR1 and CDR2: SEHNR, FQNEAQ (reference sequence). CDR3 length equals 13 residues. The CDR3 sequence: CASSTRGGETQYF. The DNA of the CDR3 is TGTGCCAGCAGCACCAGGGGTGGGGAGACCCAGTACTTC. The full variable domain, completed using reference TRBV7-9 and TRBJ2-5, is DTGVSQNPRHKITKRGQNVTFRCDPISEHNRLYWYRQTLGQGPEFLTYFQNEAQLEKSRLLSDRFSAERPKGSFSTLEIQRTEQGDSAMYLCASSTRGGETQYFGPGTRLLVL.

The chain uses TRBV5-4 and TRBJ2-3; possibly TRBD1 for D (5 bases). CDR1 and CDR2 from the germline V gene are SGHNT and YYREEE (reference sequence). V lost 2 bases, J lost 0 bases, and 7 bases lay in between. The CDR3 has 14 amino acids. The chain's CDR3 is CASSFRASTDTQYF. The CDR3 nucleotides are TGTGCCAGCAGCTTCAGGGCCAGCACAGATACGCAGTATTTT.

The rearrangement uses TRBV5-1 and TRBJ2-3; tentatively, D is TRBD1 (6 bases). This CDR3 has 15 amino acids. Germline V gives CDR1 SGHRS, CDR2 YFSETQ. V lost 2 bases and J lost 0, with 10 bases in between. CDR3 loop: CASSFQGSSTDTQYF. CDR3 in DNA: TGCGCCAGCAGCTTCCAGGGGTCTAGCACAGATACGCAGTATTTT.

DNA of the CDR3: TGTGCCAGCAGCCCTTCGACAGGGTATTATGGCTACACCTTC. Amino acid sequence: CASSPSTGYYGYTF. The V call is TRBV9, the J call TRBJ1-2; TRBD1 agrees at 7 bases. This CDR3 is 14 amino acids long. Per the germline V gene, CDR1 is SGDLS and CDR2 is YYNGEE. The V segment lost 4 bases and the J segment 5 bases; nucleotides outside the gene matches: 8.

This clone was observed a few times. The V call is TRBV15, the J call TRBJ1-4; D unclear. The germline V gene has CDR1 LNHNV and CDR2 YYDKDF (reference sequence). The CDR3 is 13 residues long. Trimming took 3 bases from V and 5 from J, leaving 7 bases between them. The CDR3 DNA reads TGTGCCACCAGCAGGACTGGGAATGAAAAACTGTTTTTT. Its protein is CATSRTGNEKLFF.

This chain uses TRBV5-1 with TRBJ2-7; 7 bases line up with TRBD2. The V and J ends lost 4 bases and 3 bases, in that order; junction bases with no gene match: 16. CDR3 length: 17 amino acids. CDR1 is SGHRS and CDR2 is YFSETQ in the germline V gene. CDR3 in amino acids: CASSQPPTSESFYEQYF. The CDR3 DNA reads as TGCGCCAGCAGCCAACCCCCTACTAGCGAGTCTTTCTACGAGCAGTACTTC. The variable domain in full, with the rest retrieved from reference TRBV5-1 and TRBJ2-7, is KAGVTQTPRYLIKTRGQQVTLSCSPISGHRSVSWYQQTPGQGLQFLFEYFSETQRNKGNFPGRFSGRQFSNSRSEMNVSTLELGDSALYLCASSQPPTSESFYEQYFGPGTRLTVT.

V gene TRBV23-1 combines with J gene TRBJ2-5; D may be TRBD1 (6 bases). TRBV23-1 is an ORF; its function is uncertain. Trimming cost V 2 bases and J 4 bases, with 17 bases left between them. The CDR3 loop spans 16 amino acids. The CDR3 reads CASSQPLRGRVETQYF. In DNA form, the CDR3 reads TGCGCCAGCAGTCAACCTCTCAGGGGACGGGTAGAGACCCAGTACTTC.

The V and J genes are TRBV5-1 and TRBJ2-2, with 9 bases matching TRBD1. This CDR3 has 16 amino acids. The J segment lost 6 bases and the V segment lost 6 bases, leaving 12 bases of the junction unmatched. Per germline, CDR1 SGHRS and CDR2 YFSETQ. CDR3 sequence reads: CASNKGQGLTAGELFF. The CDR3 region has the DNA TGCGCCAGCAACAAGGGACAGGGCCTTACCGCCGGGGAGCTGTTTTTT.

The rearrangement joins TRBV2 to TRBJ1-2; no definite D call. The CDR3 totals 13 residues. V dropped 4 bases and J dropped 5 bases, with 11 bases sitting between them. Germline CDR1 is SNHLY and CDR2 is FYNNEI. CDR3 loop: CASSGEGGYGYTF. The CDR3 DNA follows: TGTGCCAGCAGTGGTGAGGGAGGATATGGCTACACCTTC.

The CDR3 sequence: CASSFKRETGELFF. CDR3 coding DNA: TGTGCCAGCAGCTTTAAGAGGGAGACCGGGGAGCTGTTTTTT. V is TRBV7-9 and J is TRBJ2-2; perhaps TRBD2 as D (5 bases). CDR1 SEHNR and CDR2 FQNEAQ come from the germline V gene (reference sequence). V dropped 3 bases and J dropped 5 bases, with 10 bases sitting between them. The CDR3 spans 14 residues. Variable domain in full (rest from reference TRBV7-9 and TRBJ2-2): DTGVSQNPRHKITKRGQNVTFRCDPISEHNRLYWYRQTLGQGPEFLTYFQNEAQLEKSRLLSDRFSAERPKGSFSTLEIQRTEQGDSAMYLCASSFKRETGELFFGEGSRLTVL.

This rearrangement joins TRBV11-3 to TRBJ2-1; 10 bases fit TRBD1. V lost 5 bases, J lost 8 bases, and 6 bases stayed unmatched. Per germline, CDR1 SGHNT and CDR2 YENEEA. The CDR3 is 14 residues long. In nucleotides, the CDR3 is TGTGCCAGCAGCCGAGGGACAGGGGACTATGAGCAGTTCTTC. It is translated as CASSRGTGDYEQFF.